The 31 T cell receptor beta chains presented below share a single source sample, sequenced in a study of cytomegalovirus exposure and HLA in healthy donors. The study ran its PCR with 60 Vbeta and 13 Jbeta primers. Clones were read by immunoSEQ multiplex PCR, and TCRdb kept only the in-frame ones, dropping some. The sample includes approximately 210,000 clones, more than 60% of them seen just once. Sequencing was performed on PBMCs. The receptor set was obtained from a woman younger than 45 in good health and CMV-seropositive.

This chain connects TRBV19 to TRBJ2-3, with 9 bases fitting TRBD2. This CDR3 has 16 residues. Germline V CDR1 and CDR2: LNHDA, SQIVND (reference sequence). Trimming took 3 bases from V and 0 from J; bases not matched to a gene: 4. For the CDR3, the DNA is TGTGCCAGTAGTATCCGGCTAGCGGGAAGCACAGATACGCAGTATTTT. This encodes CASSIRLAGSTDTQYF.

This chain uses TRBV6-6 with TRBJ2-7; TRBD1 matches 10 bases. The CDR3 is made up of 15 amino acids. Trimming removed 5 bases from V and 2 bases from J; junction bases left unmatched: 6. In germline, CDR1 is MNHNY, CDR2 SVGAGI (reference sequence). The CDR3 bases are TGTGCCAGCAGTCTGTCCGGGACAGGGGCCTACGAGCAGTACTTC. Residues: CASSLSGTGAYEQYF.

The chain has TRBV6-5 and TRBJ1-3; D remains ambiguous. The V gene lost 0 bases and the J gene lost 0 bases, with 6 bases spanning the gap. The CDR3 covers 15 residues. Germline assignment: CDR1 MNHEY and CDR2 SVGAGI. The CDR3 is CASSYSRPSGNTIYF. The CDR3 bases are TGTGCCAGCAGTTACTCGAGGCCCTCTGGAAACACCATATATTTT.

This clone has just a few counts. This sequence joins TRBV11-3 and TRBJ2-7; D not resolved. V lost 1 base to trimming and J lost 5 bases, with 9 bases between them. The V gene's germline CDR1 is SGHNT and CDR2 YENEEA. The CDR3 spans 13 residues. As DNA, the CDR3 is TGTGCCAGCAGCTTAGGCCCCAACAACGAGCAGTACTTC. Encoded protein: CASSLGPNNEQYF.

The chain joins TRBV30 to TRBJ2-5; 8 bases align to TRBD1. This CDR3 comprises 14 residues. J gave up 9 bases and V 1 base, and 10 bases lay outside the gene matches. The germline V gene has CDR1 GTSNPN and CDR2 SVGIG (reference sequence). CDR3 sequence reads: CAWSGLGQVGAQYF. The CDR3 DNA reads as TGTGCCTGGAGTGGCCTGGGACAGGTGGGGGCCCAGTACTTC.

The chain carries TRBV6-6 and TRBJ2-5, with TRBD1 matching over 9 bases. The V and J ends lost 5 bases and 2 bases, in that order; junction bases with no gene match: 3. This CDR3 contains 14 residues. Germline V CDR1 and CDR2: MNHNY, SVGAGI (reference sequence). Here the CDR3 reads CASSDRGVQETQYF. The CDR3 DNA reads as TGTGCCAGCAGTGACAGGGGGGTTCAAGAGACCCAGTACTTC.

J is TRBJ2-5 and V is TRBV11-3; tentative D call: TRBD1 (6 bases). This CDR3 comprises 15 residues. Germline CDR1 is SGHNT and CDR2 is YENEEA. The V and J ends lost 3 bases and 3 bases respectively, with 14 bases between them. CDR3 residues: CASSFDGRGKETQYF. Here the CDR3 DNA reads TGTGCCAGCAGCTTCGACGGCAGGGGAAAAGAGACCCAGTACTTC.

J is TRBJ2-7 and V is TRBV30; the match to TRBD1 covers 7 bases. The junction had 5 bases not matched to a gene; V was cut back by 3 bases and J by 0 bases. The CDR3 totals 14 residues. Germline V gene lookup returns CDR1 GTSNPN and CDR2 SVGIG (reference sequence). This CDR3 is CAWSTGVSSYEQYF. The CDR3 region has the DNA TGTGCCTGGAGCACAGGGGTGAGCTCCTACGAGCAGTACTTC.

The chain has TRBV2 and TRBJ1-1; TRBD1 matches at 7 bases. This CDR3 contains 15 residues. V gave up 2 bases and J gave up 0 bases; unmatched junction bases: 3. Germline CDR1 is SNHLY and CDR2 is FYNNEI. CDR3 sequence: CASSESDRVNTEAFF. The CDR3 DNA reads as TGTGCCAGCAGTGAATCCGACAGGGTGAACACTGAAGCTTTCTTT.

Concerning this clone itself: The sample contains more than one DNA sequence encoding this CDR3. The V call is TRBV30, the J call TRBJ1-1, with D maybe TRBD1 (5 bases). V was clipped by 0 bases and J by 5 bases, with 10 bases between them. In germline, CDR1 is GTSNPN, CDR2 SVGIG (reference sequence). The CDR3 is made up of 13 amino acids. CDR3 DNA sequence: TGTGCCTGGAGTGTAAGGGGAGGGACTGAAGCTTTCTTT. It yields the protein CAWSVRGGTEAFF.

On this clone itself: This likely comes from a read error, as the CDR3 has no conserved phenylalanine or tryptophan at its end. V is TRBV15 and J is TRBJ2-7; perhaps TRBD2 as D (5 bases). The germline V gene has CDR1 LNHNV and CDR2 YYDKDF (reference sequence). This CDR3 region has 14 residues. V was clipped by 5 bases and J by 6 bases, with 17 bases between them. Written as DNA, the CDR3 is TGTGCCACCAGCTTCATGACGGTGGGGAGCGAGCAGTACCTC. Residues: CATSFMTVGSEQYL.

V gene TRBV5-1 combines with J gene TRBJ2-5; TRBD2 matches at 8 bases. In germline, CDR1 is SGHRS, CDR2 YFSETQ. This CDR3 has 15 amino acids. J gave up 5 bases and V 4 bases, and 10 bases lay outside the gene matches. CDR3 amino acids: CASSATLSSGETQYF. As DNA, the CDR3 is TGCGCCAGCAGCGCGACCCTCTCTAGCGGGGAGACCCAGTACTTC. The full variable domain, rest sourced from reference TRBV5-1 and TRBJ2-5, is KAGVTQTPRYLIKTRGQQVTLSCSPISGHRSVSWYQQTPGQGLQFLFEYFSETQRNKGNFPGRFSGRQFSNSRSEMNVSTLELGDSALYLCASSATLSSGETQYFGPGTRLLVL.

There are a few counts of this clone. The chain couples TRBV29-1 to TRBJ1-4; 8 positions match TRBD1. The length of the CDR3 is 14 residues. Germline V gene data show CDR1 as SQVTM and CDR2 as ANQGSEA. J lost 7 bases, V lost 4 bases, and 8 bases had no gene match. CDR3 coding DNA: TGCAGCGTTGGAGGACAGGGCTGGGGTGAAAAACTGTTTTTT. Translating gives CSVGGQGWGEKLFF.

V is TRBV30 and J is TRBJ2-7, with a weak D call TRBD1 (6 bases). This CDR3 contains 14 residues. The V and J ends lost 4 bases and 3 bases respectively, with 16 bases between them. Per germline, CDR1 GTSNPN and CDR2 SVGIG (reference sequence). For the CDR3, the DNA is TGTGCCTGGACCACTGGACAGTCTAGCTACGAGCAGTACTTC. It specifies CAWTTGQSSYEQYF.

V and J are TRBV18 and TRBJ2-7; D gene unclear. The germline V gene has CDR1 KGHSH and CDR2 LQKENI. The CDR3 consists of 11 residues. Trimming cost V 5 bases and J 5 bases, with 7 bases left between them. The DNA of the CDR3 is TGTGCCAGCTCAAACAGCCACGAGCAGTACTTC. Translation gives CASSNSHEQYF. Full variable domain (rest looked up from reference TRBV18 and TRBJ2-7): NAGVMQNPRHLVRRRGQEARLRCSPMKGHSHVYWYRQLPEEGLKFMVYLQKENIIDESGMPKERFSAEFPKEGPSILRIQQVVRGDSAAYFCASSNSHEQYFGPGTRLTVT.

This clone occurred a few times. The gene calls are TRBV6-5 and TRBJ2-3; D possibly corresponds to TRBD1 (5 bases). CDR3 size: 14 residues. With 5 bases removed from V and 0 bases from J, the gap between germline ends came to 9 bases. Germline CDR1 reads MNHEY; CDR2 reads SVGAGI. The DNA of the CDR3 is TGTGCCAGCAGTCGCAGGGTTAGCACAGATACGCAGTATTTT. Protein product: CASSRRVSTDTQYF.

The V call is TRBV5-4, the J call TRBJ2-5; possibly TRBD2 for D (6 bases). The CDR3 runs 16 residues. Germline CDR1 is SGHNT and CDR2 is YYREEE (reference sequence). Trimming stripped 2 bases from V and 5 bases from J, with 19 bases between. CDR3 sequence reads: CASSLELNGGAETQYF. The CDR3 region has the DNA TGTGCCAGCAGCTTAGAACTAAACGGGGGAGCGGAGACCCAGTACTTC.

The J gene is TRBJ2-1, the V gene TRBV19, with 9 bases that match TRBD2. V dropped 7 bases and J dropped 1; count of bases not matched to a gene: 11. Germline V gene sequence: CDR1 LNHDA, CDR2 SQIVND (reference sequence). This CDR3 region has 17 residues. The CDR3, as DNA: TGTGCCAGTACCCAGAATAGCGGGAGAAGGTCCTACAATGAGCAGTTCTTC. Protein: CASTQNSGRRSYNEQFF.

The chain is built from TRBV28 and TRBJ1-4; D possibly corresponds to TRBD1 (5 bases). The germline V gene has CDR1 MDHEN and CDR2 SYDVKM. V was clipped by 4 bases and J by 5 bases, with 8 bases between them. The CDR3 loop spans 13 amino acids. The CDR3 DNA reads as TGTGCCAGCAGTTCCGACAGAAATGAAAAACTGTTTTTT. Its translation: CASSSDRNEKLFF. Full variable domain (remainder filled in from reference TRBV28 and TRBJ1-4): DVKVTQSSRYLVKRTGEKVFLECVQDMDHENMFWYRQDPGLGLRLIYFSYDVKMKEKGDIPEGYSVSREKKERFSLILESASTNQTSMYLCASSSDRNEKLFFGSGTQLSVL.

V and J are TRBV6-5 and TRBJ2-7, with TRBD1 matching 11 bases. Trimming at V came to 2 bases and at J to 0 bases, leaving 0 bases not matched to a gene. The length of the CDR3 is 15 residues. Germline V gene lookup returns CDR1 MNHEY and CDR2 SVGAGI. CDR3 nucleotides: TGTGCCAGCAGTTACGGGACAGGGGGCTCCTACGAGCAGTACTTC. It is translated as CASSYGTGGSYEQYF.

This chain connects TRBV18 to TRBJ1-2; D not resolved. V was clipped by 0 bases and J by 0 bases, with 11 bases between them. The V gene's germline CDR1 is KGHSH and CDR2 LQKENI. The CDR3 runs 16 residues. CDR3 nucleotides: TGTGCCAGCTCACCACCCGGCACCGACTCTAACTATGGCTACACCTTC. Its translation is CASSPPGTDSNYGYTF.

This clone was detected only a few times. The chain carries TRBV6-6 and TRBJ2-2; no clear D. There are 12 residues in the CDR3. Trimming shortened V by 7 bases and J by 6 bases, and 9 bases separated the two germline ends. The germline gives CDR1 MNHNY, CDR2 SVGAGI (reference sequence). The CDR3 DNA follows: TGTGCCAGCACCCTGGGCGCCGGGGAGCTGTTTTTT. It is translated as CASTLGAGELFF.

This sequence joins TRBV7-2 and TRBJ1-5, with 9 bases matching TRBD1. J lost 0 bases, V lost 1 base, and 4 bases had no gene match. Germline CDR1 SGHTA, CDR2 FQGNSA. The CDR3 totals 17 residues. The CDR3 is CASSLGDRVGSNQPQHF. Here the CDR3 DNA reads TGTGCCAGCAGCTTAGGGGACAGGGTTGGTAGCAATCAGCCCCAGCATTTT. Variable domain in full (rest from reference TRBV7-2 and TRBJ1-5): GAGVSQSPSNKVTEKGKDVELRCDPISGHTALYWYRQSLGQGLEFLIYFQGNSAPDKSGLPSDRFSAERTGGSVSTLTIQRTQQEDSAVYLCASSLGDRVGSNQPQHFGDGTRLSIL.

The rearrangement joins TRBV2 to TRBJ2-3, with 10 positions matching TRBD2. Per germline, CDR1 SNHLY and CDR2 FYNNEI. V shed 6 bases and J 3 bases; nucleotides not matched to a gene: 6. The CDR3 totals 15 residues. The CDR3 sequence is CASSSSGSPTDTQYF. The CDR3 DNA sequence: TGTGCCAGCAGCTCTAGCGGGAGCCCTACAGATACGCAGTATTTT.

This rearrangement joins TRBV18 to TRBJ2-1, with TRBD1 matching over 9 bases. Per germline, CDR1 KGHSH and CDR2 LQKENI. V was clipped by 3 bases and J by 9 bases; unmatched bases: 6. The CDR3 sequence is 14 residues long. This CDR3 reads CASSPGQGGSEQFF. DNA of the CDR3: TGTGCCAGCTCACCGGGACAGGGAGGCAGTGAGCAGTTCTTC.

In DNA form, the CDR3 reads TGTGCCAGTAGTAGGCGGGGACAGGGATCCTACAATGAGCAGTTCTTC. Translated: CASSRRGQGSYNEQFF. The rearrangement links TRBV19 to TRBJ2-1; TRBD1 matches 9 bases. Looked up from germline, CDR1 is LNHDA and CDR2 is SQIVND (reference sequence). The CDR3 length is 16 residues. The V gene end was trimmed by 4 bases and the J gene end by 1 base; junction bases not matched to a gene: 5.

This clone was counted once. The rearrangement joins TRBV4-1 to TRBJ2-2, with 7 positions matching TRBD2. The CDR3 has 19 amino acids. Germline V gene data show CDR1 as MGHRA and CDR2 as YSYEKL. V lost 0 bases and J lost 0; bases outside the gene matches: 10. The CDR3 DNA reads as TGCGCCAGCAGCCAAGAGGGGGGGGTCAGTACTGCGAACACCGGGGAGCTGTTTTTT. This translates into CASSQEGGVSTANTGELFF.

This chain links TRBV7-9 with TRBJ2-7, with no clear D. The CDR3 length is 13 residues. V lost 5 bases and J 7 bases, leaving 15 bases between the germline ends. The germline CDR1 and CDR2 sequences are SEHNR and FQNEAQ (reference sequence). CDR3 bases: TGTGCCAGCAGCACACCAAACGCCGTGGAGCAGTACTTC. Its protein product is CASSTPNAVEQYF.

The genes are TRBV12-2 and TRBJ2-5; the DNA was not used to check the table's D call, TRBD2. TRBV12-2 is a documented pseudogene. CDR3 size: 13 residues. CDR3 nucleotides: TGTGCAAGTCGCTTTGGAGTGCGAGAGACCCAGTACTTC. Its translation is CASRFGVRETQYF.

The V and J genes are TRBV28 and TRBJ2-7; maybe TRBD2 (5 bases). Germline V lookup: CDR1 MDHEN, CDR2 SYDVKM. V lost 5 bases to trimming and J lost 3 bases, with 17 bases between them. This CDR3 is 15 amino acids long. DNA of the CDR3: TGTGCCAGCAGTCCCAGCGGCAGAGGAGTCTACGAGCAGTACTTC. Translating gives CASSPSGRGVYEQYF.

This chain uses TRBV25-1 with TRBJ2-1, with 7 bases matching TRBD2. The CDR3 has 17 amino acids. Germline CDR1 is MGHDK and CDR2 is SYGVNS. With 2 bases clipped from V and 0 bases from J, the junction kept 7 bases outside the gene matches. The CDR3 DNA is TGTGCCAGCAGTGAAAGGGCTAGCGGCAGCTCCTACAATGAGCAGTTCTTC. Its protein is CASSERASGSSYNEQFF.